The TCR beta chain described here comes from a study of blood T cells in healthy people across ages. To note about this clonotype: A much larger clone sits a single nucleotide away, making a read error possible.

This CDR3 is 13 amino acids long. The ends were cut back, 0 bases at V and 2 bases at J, with 6 bases in the middle. Germline CDR1 and CDR2: SGDLS and YYNGEE. For the second PCR, which ran for about 6 to 11 cycles, a sample-barcoded 5' primer and a J-beta primer mix were used. TCRdb fed the 5' RACE reads into MiXCR, producing one record per CDR3 protein. The sample includes under 2 million distinct CDR3 sequences, about 35% of them seen just once. The receptor was derived from a young woman in good health. This chain links TRBV9 with TRBJ2-7; D ambiguous. The material sequenced was blood. CDR3 in amino acids: CASSVGETYEQYF. As DNA, the CDR3 is TGTGCCAGCAGCGTAGGGGAAACCTACGAGCAGTACTTC.